This T cell receptor beta chain was found in a study of circulating CD8 cells and anti-PD-1 response in melanoma. Study-level information: Of about 13 patients, seven got anti-PD-1 first and six had prior therapy.

TCR libraries were prepared from 15 ng of total RNA with the QIAseq Immune Repertoire TCR panel. TCRdb recomputed calls from the reads with MiXCR, one row per CDR3 protein. The sample contains about 540 distinct CDR3 sequences, 5.6% of which appear only once. Broader study findings: Replicates were generally not done for experiments.

This clonotype is categorized as medium-sized (0.01 to 0.1%). Its target is not known. Sorting of live CD3+CD8+TCRalphabeta+ cells by PD-1 and/or TIGIT gave four subsets. Germline CDR1 is SQVTM and CDR2 is ANQGSEA. J lost 4 bases, V lost 6 bases, and 2 bases had no gene match. The CDR3 runs 14 residues. The chain joins TRBV29-1 to TRBJ2-2, with 13 positions matching TRBD2. The sequencing here drew on CD8+ T cells from PBMCs, taken at baseline or after one month of anti-PD-1 therapy (not recorded which). The TCR comes from a human donor with melanoma. CDR3 amino acids: CSVTSGRGTGELFF. The CDR3 DNA sequence: TGCAGCGTCACTAGCGGGAGGGGCACCGGGGAGCTGTTTTTT.